This T cell receptor beta chain was identified during a study of cytomegalovirus exposure and HLA in healthy donors. PCR employed 60 Vbeta and 13 Jbeta primers. The table came from immunoSEQ multiplex PCR; TCRdb's copy has only in-frame clones and leaves some out. The repertoire holds approximately 75,000 clones, with 65% to 70% as singletons. The TCR sequence derives from a man aged 35 to 55 in good health and CMV-seropositive. The sequenced sample was PBMCs.

For the CDR3, the DNA is TGTGCCAGCTCACCACCTATATCTGGAAACACCATATATTTT. Amino acid sequence: CASSPPISGNTIYF. J is TRBJ1-3 and V is TRBV18; D is ambiguous. The CDR3 extends over 14 amino acids. Trimming cost V 0 bases and J 1 base, with 4 bases left between them. Germline loops: CDR1 KGHSH, CDR2 LQKENI.